The 5 T cell receptor beta chains below come from one sample, sequenced in a study of blood T cell repertoires in COVID-19. TCRdb's table, derived via immunoSEQ multiplex PCR, lists solely in-frame clones and lacks some. The sample has more than 110,000 clones, about 70% seen once. The sequencing input was peripheral blood. These receptors came from a man at least 80 years old with acute or convalescent COVID-19.

This chain joins TRBV3-1 (or the pseudogene TRBV3-2) and TRBJ2-1; TRBD1 might be the D (7 bases). The germline CDR1 and CDR2 sequences are LGHDT and YNNKEL (reference sequence). V was pared by 0 bases and J by 6 bases, with 12 bases between. This CDR3 has 15 residues. The CDR3 is CASSQDAGGGNEQFF. The DNA of the CDR3 is TGTGCCAGCAGCCAAGATGCAGGGGGAGGCAATGAGCAGTTCTTC.

This clone was seen only a few times. The chain employs TRBV29-1 and TRBJ2-7; TRBD2 might be the D (7 bases). CDR3 size: 12 residues. Germline values: CDR1 SQVTM, CDR2 ANQGSEA. V lost 3 bases, J lost 7 bases, and 13 bases lay in between. The CDR3 nucleotides read TGCAGCGTTGATGGCGGGGGCTCGGAGCAGTACTTC. It yields the protein CSVDGGGSEQYF.

This sequence joins TRBV7-2 and TRBJ2-1; 13 bases agree with TRBD2. The CDR3 extends over 17 amino acids. The germline gives CDR1 SGHTA, CDR2 FQGNSA. Trimming cost V 1 base and J 7 bases; bases outside gene matches: 7. In nucleotides, the CDR3 is TGTGCCAGCAGCTTAGTCGGGACTAGCGGGATTTTGAATGAGCAGTTCTTC. It encodes CASSLVGTSGILNEQFF.

This clone was seen a few times. This chain joins TRBV15 and TRBJ1-4, with D unclear. This CDR3 spans 16 amino acids. V lost 0 bases and J 6 bases, leaving 14 bases between the germline ends. Per germline, CDR1 LNHNV and CDR2 YYDKDF (reference sequence). CDR3 in amino acids: CATSRDPSTAYEKLFF. The CDR3 region has the DNA TGTGCCACCAGCAGAGATCCCAGTACAGCCTATGAAAAACTGTTTTTT.

The rearrangement uses TRBV10-3 and TRBJ1-1; D is possibly TRBD1 (5 bases). Trimming left V 3 bases short and J 5 bases short, with 13 bases between. Germline assignment: CDR1 ENHRY and CDR2 SYGVKD. The CDR3 totals 14 residues. The CDR3 DNA is TGTGCCATCAGTGAAGGGGAGGGGCGGACTGAAGCTTTCTTT. Protein: CAISEGEGRTEAFF.